One T cell receptor (beta chain) is described in this entry. The antigen remains undetermined. This specimen belongs to a study of cytomegalovirus exposure and HLA in healthy donors. Study-level background: Unique TCRs from HLA-typed donors, 65 million to 85 million of them, were held in an early data release. Study outcomes and limitations: A missense DCLRE1C variant was associated with V- and J-gene trimming of TCR beta chains in a later analysis, and an independent cohort replicated the association.

Among the donors, all were healthy bone marrow donors. Germline V gene lookup returns CDR1 SGHRS and CDR2 YFSETQ. This CDR3 is built from 14 residues. V lost 3 bases and J lost 8; bases outside the gene matches: 8. Primers for the PCR totalled 60 Vbeta and 13 Jbeta. Assay used: immunoSEQ multiplex PCR; TCRdb lists only in-frame clones, some missing. The sample lists over 150,000 clones, more than 60% seen once, with over 4.5% in the top ten. The source material was PBMCs. This rearrangement joins TRBV5-1 to TRBJ1-3; 7 bases fit TRBD1. The receptor comes from a male donor in good health and CMV-seronegative. The CDR3 region is CASSYWTGGDTIYF. The CDR3 DNA follows: TGCGCCAGCAGCTATTGGACAGGAGGAGACACCATATATTTT.